The rows below give T cell receptor beta chains drawn from one sample of a study of T cells in Graves' hyperthyroidism and ophthalmopathy. TCRdb processed the multiplex PCR reads anew with MiXCR; each CDR3 protein has one entry. In the table there are 600,000 to 850,000 distinct CDR3 sequences, roughly a sixth of which are singletons. Sequenced input: blood. These receptors all stem from a woman between 50 and 59 years old with Graves' hyperthyroidism that later progressed to Graves' ophthalmopathy. The CDR3 runs from the conserved cysteine through the conserved F or W. Each record gives: D gene, J gene, clone size, V gene, CDR3 protein, CDR3 DNA. D genes are given only for firm matches. Not all rows give a size; the values are once, few, many and, for expanded clones, a class.

TRBD1 | TRBJ2-1 | . | TRBV3-1 | CASSRPLGTGYNEQFF | TGTGCCAGCAGCCGACCGCTCGGGACAGGCTACAATGAGCAGTTCTTC
. | TRBJ1-4 | . | TRBV5-1 | CASRKDGATNEKLFF | TGCGCCAGCAGAAAGGACGGCGCAACTAATGAAAAACTGTTTTTT
. | TRBJ1-6 | once | TRBV20-1 | CSAILARGAKNSPLHF | TGCAGTGCTATATTGGCGAGGGGAGCTAAAAATTCACCCCTCCACTTT
. | TRBJ1-2 | many | TRBV12-3/TRBV12-4 | CASSLVRNYGYTF | TGTGCCAGCAGTTTAGTCAGAAACTATGGCTACACCTTC
TRBD1 | TRBJ1-1 | . | TRBV18 | CASSPNLTGGLPTEAFF | TGTGCCAGCTCACCTAACTTGACAGGGGGACTCCCCACTGAAGCTTTCTTT
TRBD1 | TRBJ1-4 | . | TRBV18 | CASSPLGTGNEKLFF | TGTGCCAGCTCACCCCTCGGGACAGGGAATGAAAAACTGTTTTTT
TRBD1 | TRBJ1-5 | . | TRBV5-5 | CASSLQGGRSNQPQHF | TGTGCCAGCAGCTTGCAGGGGGGACGGAGCAATCAGCCCCAGCATTTT
. | TRBJ1-1 | . | TRBV6-2/TRBV6-3 | CATVITRLLNTEAFF | TGTGCCACCGTTATTACGCGCCTTTTAAACACTGAAGCTTTCTTT
. | TRBJ1-1 | few | TRBV12-3/TRBV12-4 | CASSRDDLNTEAFF | TGTGCCAGCAGTAGGGACGACCTAAACACTGAAGCTTTCTTT
. | TRBJ1-5 | . | TRBV19 | CASSWDNSNQPQHF | TGTGCCAGTAGTTGGGACAATAGCAATCAGCCCCAGCATTTT
. | TRBJ1-1 | few | TRBV9 | CASSGSPDGLNTEAFF | TGTGCCAGCAGCGGAAGTCCGGACGGTCTTAACACTGAAGCTTTCTTT
TRBD1 | TRBJ1-5 | many | TRBV18 | CASSSEVDRENQPQHF | TGTGCCAGCTCATCCGAAGTGGACAGGGAGAATCAGCCCCAGCATTTT
TRBD1 | TRBJ1-1 | few | TRBV6-1 | CASSTLDRANTEAFF | TGTGCCAGCAGTACGTTGGACAGGGCGAACACTGAAGCTTTCTTT
. | TRBJ1-1 | many | TRBV11-2 | CASSWALDAAEAFF | TGTGCCAGCAGCTGGGCGCTTGATGCCGCTGAAGCTTTCTTT
. | TRBJ2-5 | . | TRBV24-1 | CATSQTGETQYF | TGTGCCACCAGTCAGACCGGAGAGACCCAGTACTTC
. | TRBJ2-3 | many | TRBV12-3/TRBV12-4 | CASSLVDTQYF | TGTGCCAGCAGCTTAGTGGATACGCAGTATTTT
. | TRBJ1-2 | few | TRBV2 | CASSEEKGFNYGYTF | TGTGCCAGCAGTGAAGAAAAAGGATTTAACTATGGCTACACCTTC
TRBD2 | TRBJ2-2 | . | TRBV9 | CASSVVTSGGTGELFF | TGTGCCAGCAGCGTAGTAACTAGCGGAGGGACCGGGGAGCTGTTTTTT
TRBD1 | TRBJ2-1 | . | TRBV19 | CASSTTGQGYNEQFF | TGTGCCAGTAGTACCACTGGACAGGGCTACAATGAGCAGTTCTTC
. | TRBJ1-1 | . | TRBV7-9 | CASSLLGEANTEAFF | TGTGCCAGCAGCTTGTTGGGGGAGGCGAACACTGAAGCTTTCTTT
TRBD1 | TRBJ1-3 | few | TRBV2 | CASSEGTGGTGNTIYF | TGTGCCAGCAGTGAAGGCACAGGGGGCACTGGAAACACCATATATTTT
. | TRBJ2-2 | . | TRBV5-1 | CASSLSQLNIGELFF | TGCGCCAGCAGCTTGAGCCAACTGAACATCGGGGAGCTGTTTTTT
. | TRBJ1-4 | . | TRBV6-1 | CASSERYRSGQNEKLFF | TGTGCCAGCAGTGAAAGGTACCGGTCAGGGCAAAATGAAAAACTGTTTTTT
TRBD2 | TRBJ2-1 | few | TRBV15 | CATSRGREGDYNEQFF | TGTGCCACCAGCAGAGGCCGGGAGGGGGACTACAATGAGCAGTTCTTC
TRBD1 | TRBJ1-1 | . | TRBV5-6 | CASSSPGQGLMNTEAFF | TGTGCCAGCAGCTCTCCGGGACAGGGGCTCATGAACACTGAAGCTTTCTTT
. | TRBJ2-2 | few | TRBV5-1 | CASSFPDTANTGELFF | TGCGCCAGCAGCTTCCCGGACACCGCGAACACCGGGGAGCTGTTTTTT
TRBD1 | TRBJ1-3 | . | TRBV12-3/TRBV12-4 | CASSPGQVSGNTIYF | TGTGCCAGCAGCCCCGGACAGGTCTCTGGAAACACCATATATTTT
. | TRBJ2-3 | . | TRBV9 | CASSGGGSPTDTQYF | TGTGCCAGCAGCGGAGGGGGGTCCCCCACAGATACGCAGTATTTT
. | TRBJ1-6 | many | TRBV12-3/TRBV12-4 | CASSLEGSSPLHF | TGTGCCAGCAGCCTGGAGGGAAGTTCACCCCTCCACTTT